This T cell receptor (beta chain) was identified in a study of cytomegalovirus exposure and HLA in healthy donors. Study as a whole: Unique TCRs from HLA-typed donors, 80 million to 90 million of them, were held in an early data release.

It was with 60 Vbeta and 13 Jbeta primers that the PCR ran. Source study methods: An analysis that came later counted around 80 million unique TCR beta chains, approximately 10 million shared. TCRdb's table, derived via immunoSEQ multiplex PCR, lists solely in-frame clones and lacks some. For V, J and clone size, that table is used; D and trimming come from the DNA. Of 150,000 to 200,000 clones detected, less than 75% appear once; the ten largest clones hold about 1.6%. Sequenced input: PBMCs. The source is a girl aged 5-17 years in good health and CMV-seronegative.

Written as DNA, the CDR3 is TGTGCCAGCAGCGCCAAACAGGGTGTGGTCTACAATGAGCAGTTCTTC. Its protein is CASSAKQGVVYNEQFF. The chain employs TRBV7-8 and TRBJ2-1, with TRBD1 as a possible D gene (6 bases). CDR3 length: 16 amino acids. V was cut by 5 bases and J by 3 bases, with 17 bases left in between. Germline V gene lookup returns CDR1 SGHVS and CDR2 FQNEAQ.